This T cell receptor (beta chain) derives from a study of cytomegalovirus exposure and HLA in healthy donors. About the study: Under 90% of more than 300 genotyped donors fell in the Caucasian-associated ancestry cluster.

V lost 0 bases to trimming and J lost 8 bases, with 11 bases between them. There are 13 residues in the CDR3. CDR1 SGHNT and CDR2 YYREEE come from the germline V gene (reference sequence). Regarding this clone: The target antigen is unknown.

Broader study findings: Among TCR beta chains, those listed as cytomegalovirus-associated numbered some 160. The likely origin of a cluster of highly shared sequence variants was a sequencing artifact.

A multiplex PCR was run with 60 Vbeta primers and 13 Jbeta primers. Measured with immunoSEQ multiplex PCR; TCRdb has only the in-frame clones, and not every one. The sample has 170,000 or so clones; 80% are singletons. The chain recombines TRBV5-4 with TRBJ1-2; no clear D gene. The receptor's source is a man aged 40-49 years in good health and CMV-seronegative. The sample taken for sequencing was PBMCs. CDR3 residues: CASSLDSPLGYTF. The CDR3 DNA follows: TGTGCCAGCAGCTTGGACAGCCCCCTAGGCTACACCTTC.